This TCR beta chain was identified during a study of neoadjuvant nivolumab and ipilimumab in lung cancer. A word on this clone: What it binds is not known.

Study-level results: Pretherapy blood TCR richness correlated positively with resected tumor richness. Only two of four nivolumab-treated tumors gained richness and clonality by surgery. TCR richness and clonality were higher in tumors than adjacent uninvolved lung. TCR clonality did not significantly correlate with pathologic tumor regression.

The CDR3 totals 13 residues. Germline values: CDR1 SGHRS, CDR2 YFSETQ. V was clipped by 3 bases and J by 3 bases; unmatched bases: 3. Measured with immunoSEQ multiplex PCR; TCRdb has only the in-frame clones, and not every one. The table lists about 23,000 clones, around 82% of them singletons. The sample consisted of peripheral blood, taken before neoadjuvant nivolumab, alone or with ipilimumab. This clonotype originated in an adult with non-small cell lung cancer. The gene calls are TRBV5-1 and TRBJ2-7; 7 positions agree with TRBD2. The CDR3 region is CASSWGGGYEQYF. In nucleotides, the CDR3 is TGCGCCAGCAGCTGGGGGGGAGGCTACGAGCAGTACTTC.